Listed below are T cell receptor beta chains from one sample, sequenced in a study of T cells in localized non-small cell lung cancer. Using immunoSEQ multiplex PCR, the repertoire was profiled, and TCRdb retains in-frame clones only, with some absent. The table includes tens of thousands of clones, roughly nine tenths detected once. Sequences were derived from peripheral blood, sampled before any cancer treatment. These receptors all stem from a woman aged 40 to 75 with stage I lung adenocarcinoma. Both conserved end residues are trimmed from each CDR3. Fields, in order: CDR3 protein, J gene, clone size, V gene. A row's size may be missing; if present it is once, few, many or a size class.

CDR3 protein: ASSVGLMGTQY; J gene: TRBJ2-5; clone size: few; V gene: TRBV9
CDR3 protein: ASSVPGQGARETEAF; J gene: TRBJ1-1; clone size: -; V gene: TRBV2
CDR3 protein: ASTPTGAYFYEQY; J gene: TRBJ2-7; clone size: -; V gene: TRBV7-2
CDR3 protein: ASSFGQSNTEAF; J gene: TRBJ1-1; clone size: -; V gene: TRBV5-4
CDR3 protein: ASSSPGQGAREQY; J gene: TRBJ2-7; clone size: -; V gene: TRBV16
CDR3 protein: ASSSFGTGTSSGNTIY; J gene: TRBJ1-3; clone size: -; V gene: TRBV5-1
CDR3 protein: ASSEVGAFSYT; J gene: TRBJ1-2; clone size: -; V gene: TRBV6-1
CDR3 protein: ASSSGQGDSPLH; J gene: TRBJ1-6; clone size: few; V gene: TRBV5-6
CDR3 protein: ASSQTLLAGLTDTQY; J gene: TRBJ2-3; clone size: -; V gene: TRBV4-2
CDR3 protein: ASSQDRWGGYGYT; J gene: TRBJ1-2; clone size: once; V gene: TRBV4-3
CDR3 protein: ASSDAGNQPQH; J gene: TRBJ1-5; clone size: few; V gene: TRBV18
CDR3 protein: SVEREAGYEQY; J gene: TRBJ2-7; clone size: -; V gene: TRBV29-1
CDR3 protein: ASSSAGRSGEQF; J gene: TRBJ2-1; clone size: -; V gene: TRBV7-6
CDR3 protein: ASSLIGLAGADTQY; J gene: TRBJ2-3; clone size: few; V gene: TRBV5-1
CDR3 protein: ASSGTGTQDQPQH; J gene: TRBJ1-5; clone size: -; V gene: TRBV2
CDR3 protein: ASTTGSDEKLF; J gene: TRBJ1-4; clone size: -; V gene: TRBV19
CDR3 protein: ASSGPGGQPQH; J gene: TRBJ1-5; clone size: -; V gene: TRBV25-1
CDR3 protein: ASSQDFLWARNIQY; J gene: TRBJ2-4; clone size: once; V gene: TRBV4-3
CDR3 protein: ASSLEGRNQPQH; J gene: TRBJ1-5; clone size: once; V gene: TRBV7-2
CDR3 protein: ASSYRDEQY; J gene: TRBJ2-7; clone size: -; V gene: TRBV6-5
CDR3 protein: ASSLVWGTDTQY; J gene: TRBJ2-3; clone size: -; V gene: TRBV27
CDR3 protein: ASNKGTSGYNEQF; J gene: TRBJ2-1; clone size: -; V gene: TRBV27
CDR3 protein: ASSPGGDGYT; J gene: TRBJ1-2; clone size: -; V gene: TRBV7-9
CDR3 protein: ASRAGRKNTEAF; J gene: TRBJ1-1; clone size: -; V gene: TRBV2
CDR3 protein: ASSTGAYNSPLH; J gene: TRBJ1-6; clone size: -; V gene: TRBV5-6
CDR3 protein: AISEIETGSSTDTQY; J gene: TRBJ2-3; clone size: -; V gene: TRBV10-3
CDR3 protein: ASSATRETQY; J gene: TRBJ2-5; clone size: -; V gene: TRBV11-2
CDR3 protein: ASRQTSNQPQH; J gene: TRBJ1-5; clone size: few; V gene: TRBV6-6
CDR3 protein: ASSTVYSSEQF; J gene: TRBJ2-1; clone size: few; V gene: TRBV28
CDR3 protein: ASSLASQETQY; J gene: TRBJ2-5; clone size: -; V gene: TRBV11-2
CDR3 protein: ASSIGSSYEQY; J gene: TRBJ2-7; clone size: -; V gene: TRBV2
CDR3 protein: ASSWTGTDTQY; J gene: TRBJ2-3; clone size: -; V gene: TRBV27
CDR3 protein: ASKVEAGPSGYT; J gene: TRBJ1-2; clone size: -; V gene: TRBV6-4
CDR3 protein: ASNLRPEKLF; J gene: TRBJ1-4; clone size: -; V gene: TRBV13
CDR3 protein: ASSLYAGIFYNEQF; J gene: TRBJ2-1; clone size: once; V gene: TRBV7-2
CDR3 protein: ASSLDRGNTEAF; J gene: TRBJ1-1; clone size: once; V gene: TRBV4-2
CDR3 protein: ASSLVENQPQH; J gene: TRBJ1-5; clone size: -; V gene: TRBV7-9
CDR3 protein: ASSVTVVGGAGGTEAF; J gene: TRBJ1-1; clone size: -; V gene: TRBV9
CDR3 protein: ASSRPSGIGQETQY; J gene: TRBJ2-5; clone size: -; V gene: TRBV19
CDR3 protein: AWSLGWSYEQY; J gene: TRBJ2-7; clone size: -; V gene: TRBV30
CDR3 protein: ASSEGVPSYGYT; J gene: TRBJ1-2; clone size: -; V gene: TRBV6-1
CDR3 protein: ASSSSGPQGNIGYT; J gene: TRBJ1-2; clone size: -; V gene: TRBV7-8
CDR3 protein: ASSSAQGQPQH; J gene: TRBJ1-5; clone size: -; V gene: TRBV7-3
CDR3 protein: ASRDNRVGGELF; J gene: TRBJ2-2; clone size: -; V gene: TRBV13
CDR3 protein: ASSVSPTANYGYT; J gene: TRBJ1-2; clone size: -; V gene: TRBV6-1
CDR3 protein: ASSESPDSPLH; J gene: TRBJ1-6; clone size: -; V gene: TRBV9
CDR3 protein: ASSNVPRTDTQY; J gene: TRBJ2-3; clone size: -; V gene: TRBV19
CDR3 protein: ASSSDSEAF; J gene: TRBJ1-1; clone size: -; V gene: TRBV5-1
CDR3 protein: ASSYLSGGATYEQY; J gene: TRBJ2-7; clone size: -; V gene: TRBV6-5
CDR3 protein: ASSPTLREGTEAF; J gene: TRBJ1-1; clone size: -; V gene: TRBV28